What follows is one TCR beta chain and its context. V dropped 2 bases and J dropped 8; count of bases not matched to a gene: 9. This CDR3 comprises 16 residues. Amplification targeted TCR beta CDR3 regions from RNA transcripts. The HTBI primer set was used in a first-round RT-PCR of the TCR CDR3. MiXCR was run by TCRdb on the multiplex PCR reads, yielding one entry per CDR3 protein. The table records some 490,000 distinct CDR3 sequences, 20% to 25% of them present only once. Clinical symptoms, serum thyroxine and TRAb, thyroid ultrasound and orbital computed tomography together formed the diagnostic basis. The data were taken from a study of T cells in Graves' hyperthyroidism and ophthalmopathy.

This chain connects TRBV12-3 or TRBV12-4 to TRBJ2-1; 10 nucleotides match TRBD2. The sequence was collected from a woman in her seventies with Graves' ophthalmopathy. The sequencing sample was made of blood. The CDR3 reads CASSLHLAGATHEQFF. CDR3 DNA: TGTGCCAGCAGTTTACACCTAGCGGGAGCAACACATGAGCAGTTCTTC.